This TCR beta chain came from a study of T cells in Graves' hyperthyroidism and ophthalmopathy (dated by TCRdb to between 2018 and 2020). As for the study more broadly: Peripheral blood samples were taken at the time of initial diagnosis, prior to any treatment. The 75 to 100 discovery patients were randomly split 7:3 into training and test sets. To identify TCR V-J signatures that set the groups apart, the researchers used a discovery cohort of 100 patients, made up of 43 with Graves' ophthalmopathy and some 60 with stable Graves' hyperthyroidism. An independent validation cohort of under 20 hyperthyroidism patients and 17 patients who later progressed to ophthalmopathy tested prospective prediction of ophthalmopathy. TCR Vbeta CDR3 sequencing of roughly 140 peripheral blood samples (under 45 ophthalmopathy, approximately 80 hyperthyroidism and approximately 17 progressor patients) is reported in the paper. After blood sampling, hyperthyroidism patients were treated with methimazole at a starting dose of 30 mg daily, and ophthalmopathy patients were treated with high-dose intravenous methylprednisolone. Thyroid tissue and blood T-cell repertoires from roughly six Graves' hyperthyroidism patients were also compared in the study.

What the work shows at the level of the full study, not this receptor alone: Most expanded thyroid clonotypes (frequency above 0.001) were also detected in blood, a finding suggesting that blood repertoires may reflect thyroid immune responses. In validation, the model predicted progression to ophthalmopathy a median of roughly 6.5 months before onset, with about 64% sensitivity and nearly 75% specificity. Sample size was not statistically predetermined, and investigators were not blinded to group allocation. In cross-validation, a model built on a 13 V-J signature told ophthalmopathy apart from stable hyperthyroidism with 85% to 90% sensitivity and around 83% specificity, and in testing the same model reached 80%/75%.

This clonotype was counted between two and nine times. Its antigen remains undetermined. It has no much larger one-base neighbor in the sample; base qualities were not kept. The TCR beta CDR3 regions were amplified from RNA transcripts. A first-round RT-PCR of the TCR CDR3 used the HTBI primer set with the Qiagen OneStep RT-PCR kit. Libraries were constructed in a second round of multiplex PCR, after which size selection and purification were carried out. The libraries were sequenced on an Illumina HiSeq2000 using paired-end 100 bp reads. For the original study's pipeline: SOAPnuke was used to process the raw data, with reads discarded if the reads contained adapters or uncalled bases, had a mean Phred below 15, or lacked an exact constant-primer or identifier match. High-quality paired reads were merged with COPE v1.2.5, and unique nucleotide sequences were defined as clonotypes. MiTCR v1.1 was used to align the clonotypes against IMGT TRBV, TRBD and TRBJ reference segments. The analysis was restricted to V-J combinations with a frequency above 0.0001, which together covered just over 98% of the repertoires. The TCS score was defined as F50 (clonal expansion) divided by E x V (chaos), with BLOSUM62-based TCRdist calculated between CDR3 peptides within each V-J. Welch's t-statistics and random forest reduced roughly 500 V-J features to around 14, which were used in a naive Bayes classifier (R e1071). TCRdb's own reprocessing of the public reads used fastp at Q25 and MiXCR and kept productive beta chains. Rows matching on CDR3 protein sequence are summarized as one entry with the most common DNA and genes. TCRdb's processing, not the authors', yielded these V and J calls. The table for this sample lists over 500,000 distinct CDR3 sequences; around 13% of them were counted only once. Approximately 15% of the sample lies in the top ten.

Graves' hyperthyroidism was defined as stable when no progression to ophthalmopathy occurred over 18 months of follow-up. Hyperthyroidism patients were aged 18 to 65 years and newly diagnosed, with disease duration of less than 2 months. Any patient with an uncontrolled infection, another autoimmune disease, pregnancy or lactation was excluded. Clinical symptoms, serum thyroxine and TRAb, thyroid ultrasound, and orbital computed tomography formed the basis for the diagnoses. Ficoll-Paque density gradient centrifugation was used to isolate PBMCs from around 10 ml of fresh peripheral blood. Trizol reagent was used to extract total RNA, and RNA quality was then checked on an Agilent 2100 Bioanalyzer. The CDR3 spans 19 residues, from the cysteine through the phenylalanine. Only the CDR3 DNA is retained, 57 bases long and in frame from the first base. The germline V gene (reference sequence) specifies DFQATT as CDR1 and SNEGSKA as CDR2.

The V and J genes are TRBV20-1 and TRBJ2-3, with TRBD2 matching 12 junction bases. The receptor was derived from a woman in her 40s with Graves' hyperthyroidism. The sample consisted of blood. The CDR3 amino acid sequence is: CTAKPGLAGGWGGTDTQYF. The DNA is TGCACCGCAAAACCGGGACTAGCGGGCGGATGGGGTGGCACAGATACGCAGTATTTT.